Following are 20 T cell receptor beta chains from one sample sequenced in a study of blood T cell repertoires in COVID-19. Some clones are missing from TCRdb's copy, which holds only in-frame ones; the method was immunoSEQ multiplex PCR. Among 130,000 or so clones listed, more than 70% were seen once. Sequenced sample: peripheral blood. The receptors come from a man aged 55 to 70 with acute or convalescent COVID-19.

The chain uses TRBV3-1 (or the pseudogene TRBV3-2) and TRBJ1-2; tentative D call: TRBD1 (6 bases). Trimming cost V 3 bases and J 7 bases, with 18 bases left between them. In germline, CDR1 is LGHDT, CDR2 YNNKEL (reference sequence). The CDR3 covers 15 residues. The CDR3 nucleotides read TGTGCCAGCAGCCACACAGGGTTTCAGTTGCGTGGCTACACCTTC. It is translated as CASSHTGFQLRGYTF.

This chain links TRBV19 with TRBJ2-3; no firm D call. The CDR3 has 13 residues. CDR1 is LNHDA, CDR2 SQIVND, per germline (reference sequence). V lost 6 bases and J lost 2, with 9 bases in between. CDR3: CASSFGFTDTQYF. In DNA, the CDR3 is TGTGCCAGTAGCTTCGGGTTCACAGATACGCAGTATTTT. The full variable domain, in which reference TRBV19 and TRBJ2-3 provide the parts outside the CDR3, is DGGITQSPKYLFRKEGQNVTLSCEQNLNHDAMYWYRQDPGQGLRLIYYSQIVNDFQKGDIAEGYSVSREKKESFPLTVTSAQKNPTAFYLCASSFGFTDTQYFGPGTRLTVL.

The chain is built from TRBV9 and TRBJ2-3; 7 bases agree with TRBD1. The length of the CDR3 is 15 residues. Trimming took 0 bases from V and 6 from J; bases not matched to a gene: 7. The germline V gene encodes CDR1 SGDLS and CDR2 YYNGEE. The CDR3 loop reads CASSVAYRGYDTQYF. CDR3 nucleotide sequence: TGTGCCAGCAGCGTAGCGTACAGGGGTTACGATACGCAGTATTTT.

J is TRBJ1-6 and V is TRBV6-5; 9 positions agree with TRBD1. Germline V gene lookup returns CDR1 MNHEY and CDR2 SVGAGI. The V gene end was trimmed by 7 bases and the J gene end by 7 bases; junction bases not matched to a gene: 5. CDR3 length: 14 amino acids. The CDR3, as DNA: TGTGCCAGCAATTTCGGGACAGGGAATTCACCCCTCCACTTT. Translation gives CASNFGTGNSPLHF.

The chain has TRBV5-6 and TRBJ2-7; TRBD1 agrees at 9 bases. J was trimmed by 3 bases and V by 0 bases; bases with no gene match: 4. The CDR3 consists of 15 residues. Germline lookup yields CDR1 SGHDT and CDR2 YYEEEE. The CDR3 protein is CASSLEGQGGYEQYF. The CDR3 DNA follows: TGTGCCAGCAGCTTGGAGGGACAGGGAGGCTACGAGCAGTACTTC.

This rearrangement joins TRBV7-9 to TRBJ1-6, with no clear D. Trimming cost V 3 bases and J 7 bases, with 7 bases left between them. The CDR3 has 13 residues. Germline lookup yields CDR1 SEHNR and CDR2 FQNEAQ (reference sequence). The CDR3 here is CASSFAQNSPLHF. The CDR3 bases are TGTGCCAGCAGCTTCGCGCAAAATTCACCCCTCCACTTT. The whole variable domain, filled in from reference TRBV7-9 and TRBJ1-6, reads DTGVSQNPRHKITKRGQNVTFRCDPISEHNRLYWYRQTLGQGPEFLTYFQNEAQLEKSRLLSDRFSAERPKGSFSTLEIQRTEQGDSAMYLCASSFAQNSPLHFGNGTRLTVT.

The chain has TRBV5-4 and TRBJ2-2, with no clear D. Germline V gene sequence: CDR1 SGHNT, CDR2 YYREEE (reference sequence). V lost 3 bases, J lost 0 bases, and 9 bases lay in between. The CDR3 has 15 amino acids. The CDR3 is CASSYTVSNTGELFF. CDR3 coding DNA: TGTGCCAGCAGCTACACCGTGTCGAACACCGGGGAGCTGTTTTTT.

In this sample, this clone turned up a few times. The chain combines TRBV6-5 with TRBJ2-4; no clear D. The CDR3 is 11 amino acids. CDR1 is MNHEY and CDR2 is SVGAGI in the germline V gene. Trimming took off 6 bases at V and 7 bases at J, with 7 bases between the two ends. The CDR3 DNA reads TGTGCCAGCAGGAACAGCAACATTCAGTACTTC. This gives the protein CASRNSNIQYF.

The chain employs TRBV2 and TRBJ2-2; 7 bases map to TRBD1. This CDR3 region has 19 residues. The J segment lost 0 bases and the V segment lost 6 bases, leaving 16 bases of the junction unmatched. Germline CDR1 and CDR2: SNHLY and FYNNEI. The CDR3 here is CASSAPDRFTVANTGELFF. CDR3 nucleotides: TGTGCCAGCAGCGCTCCGGACAGGTTTACGGTCGCGAACACCGGGGAGCTGTTTTTT.

V gene TRBV21-1 combines with J gene TRBJ1-3; the table's D call, TRBD1, has no DNA check behind it. TRBV21-1 is termed a pseudogene. CDR3 length: 14 amino acids. The CDR3 loop reads CARYPGGFGNTIYF. The DNA of the CDR3 is TGTGCCCGCTATCCTGGGGGCTTTGGAAACACCATATATTTT.

The rearrangement joins TRBV5-1 to TRBJ2-7; TRBD2 agrees at 12 bases. The CDR3 is 18 amino acids. Germline assignment: CDR1 SGHRS and CDR2 YFSETQ. After removal of 4 bases from V and 1 base from J, the junction contained 12 bases not matched to a gene. The CDR3 nucleotides are TGCGCCAGCAGCACGACGCGACTAGCGGGAGAAACATCCTACGAGCAGTACTTC. It codes for CASSTTRLAGETSYEQYF. The whole variable domain, remainder taken from reference TRBV5-1 and TRBJ2-7, is KAGVTQTPRYLIKTRGQQVTLSCSPISGHRSVSWYQQTPGQGLQFLFEYFSETQRNKGNFPGRFSGRQFSNSRSEMNVSTLELGDSALYLCASSTTRLAGETSYEQYFGPGTRLTVT.

CDR3 sequence reads: CASTAPWTGFTGELFF. The CDR3 coding sequence is TGTGCCAGTACCGCCCCCTGGACAGGGTTCACCGGGGAGCTGTTTTTT. The chain is built from TRBV19 and TRBJ2-2; 8 nucleotides match TRBD1. Per the germline V gene, CDR1 is LNHDA and CDR2 is SQIVND (reference sequence). Unmatched junction bases numbered 11, after V lost 7 bases and J lost 4 bases. The CDR3 is 16 residues long.

This clone appeared a single time. The chain employs TRBV30 and TRBJ2-1; 8 bases line up with TRBD2. Germline lookup yields CDR1 GTSNPN and CDR2 SVGIG (reference sequence). The trim removed 6 bases at V and 3 bases at J, leaving 19 bases unmatched. The CDR3 is 18 amino acids. DNA of the CDR3: TGTGCCTGCAAACCGGGACTAGGAAACCGAGGGGGCTACAATGAGCAGTTCTTC. Translating it yields CACKPGLGNRGGYNEQFF.

The V and J genes are TRBV5-1 and TRBJ1-4, with 9 bases aligning to TRBD1. Germline lookup yields CDR1 SGHRS and CDR2 YFSETQ. The CDR3 spans 16 residues. V shed 4 bases, J shed 3 bases, and the junction held 7 bases outside the gene matches. CDR3 protein: CASSVTGTGSNEKLFF. DNA for the CDR3: TGCGCCAGCAGCGTAACCGGGACAGGGTCTAATGAAAAACTGTTTTTT.

The chain joins TRBV19 to TRBJ2-1; 9 bases are a match to TRBD2. The trim removed 1 base at V and 8 bases at J, leaving 9 bases unmatched. The CDR3 extends over 16 amino acids. Per germline, CDR1 LNHDA and CDR2 SQIVND (reference sequence). CDR3 coding DNA: TGTGCCAGTAGTATAGCCGGCGGGAGGGCCAACCATGAGCAGTTCTTC. As protein: CASSIAGGRANHEQFF.

This chain joins TRBV27 and TRBJ2-7, with D possibly being TRBD1 (5 bases). V dropped 0 bases and J dropped 2 bases, with 11 bases sitting between them. CDR3 length: 15 residues. Per germline, CDR1 MNHEY and CDR2 SMNVEV (reference sequence). CDR3 in amino acids: CASSLSWGLPYEQYF. CDR3 bases: TGTGCCAGCAGTTTATCCTGGGGCCTACCCTACGAGCAGTACTTC.

V gene TRBV12-3 or TRBV12-4 combines with J gene TRBJ1-2; TRBD1 is a possible D gene (6 bases). Trimming removed 3 bases from V and 5 bases from J, with 10 bases in between. The CDR3 is 13 residues long. CDR3 sequence: CASSFGRGYGYTF. The CDR3 region has the DNA TGTGCCAGCAGTTTCGGCAGGGGTTATGGCTACACCTTC.

The V and J genes are TRBV7-9 and TRBJ1-2; D is possibly TRBD1 (5 bases). Germline CDR1 reads SEHNR; CDR2 reads FQNEAQ (reference sequence). V lost 1 base to trimming and J lost 1 base, with 10 bases between them. This CDR3 contains 15 residues. The CDR3 reads CASSLGGDNNYGYTF. The CDR3 region has the DNA TGTGCCAGCAGCTTAGGGGGGGATAATAACTATGGCTACACCTTC.

Turning to this clone: Other DNA sequences within the sample encode an identical CDR3. The chain couples TRBV6-5 to TRBJ1-2; D is unresolved. The germline gives CDR1 MNHEY, CDR2 SVGAGI. Trimming took 4 bases from V and 2 from J, leaving 5 bases between them. The CDR3 has 12 residues. As DNA, the CDR3 is TGTGCCAGCAGTTCCCTCAACTATGGCTACACCTTC. Encoded protein: CASSSLNYGYTF.

Written as DNA, the CDR3 is TGCGCCAGCAGCTTGGCCACGACAGGCCCGCAGGCCTACGAGCAGTACTTC. It yields the protein CASSLATTGPQAYEQYF. The chain joins TRBV5-1 to TRBJ2-7, with D possibly matching TRBD1 (6 bases). In germline, CDR1 is SGHRS, CDR2 YFSETQ. Trimming took off 0 bases at V and 2 bases at J, with 18 bases between the two ends. The CDR3 spans 17 residues.